Listed below are T cell receptor beta chains from one sample, sequenced in a study of T cells in Graves' hyperthyroidism and ophthalmopathy. TCRdb re-called the multiplex PCR reads through MiXCR, storing one row per CDR3 protein. This sample has about 600,000 distinct CDR3 sequences, with 15% to 20% found just once. Sequenced: blood. The receptors were gathered from a woman between 40 and 50 years old with Graves' ophthalmopathy. The CDR3 runs from the conserved cysteine through the conserved F or W. The D gene is left open where the match is weak. Where a row states a size, it is once, few, many or the class of an expanded clone; other rows omit it.

V gene	D gene	J gene	clone size	CDR3 DNA	CDR3 protein
TRBV7-3	.	TRBJ1-1	.	TGTGCCAGCAGCTTAACCAGGGACGCCACTGAAGCTTTCTTT	CASSLTRDATEAFF
TRBV28	.	TRBJ2-4	many	TGTGCCAGCAGTTTTTCAGGCGACTTAGCCAAAAACATTCAGTACTTC	CASSFSGDLAKNIQYF
TRBV20-1	.	TRBJ2-1	.	TGCAGTGCTGCCCCAACTAGGAATGAGCAGTTCTTC	CSAAPTRNEQFF
TRBV12-5	TRBD2	TRBJ2-3	many	TGTGCTAGTGGTTTGGGGACTAGCGGGGACACAGATACGCAGTATTTT	CASGLGTSGDTDTQYF
TRBV7-3	.	TRBJ2-2	few	TGTGCCAGCAGCCTCTCCACGAGTCCCGGGTCCGGGGAGCTGTTTTTT	CASSLSTSPGSGELFF
TRBV20-1	TRBD2	TRBJ2-3	.	TGCAGTGCTAATCTAGCGGGAGGTACAGATACGCAGTATTTT	CSANLAGGTDTQYF
TRBV9	.	TRBJ2-5	few	TGTGCCAGCAGCGTAGACCTAGAAGGGGCACCAGAGACCCAGTACTTC	CASSVDLEGAPETQYF
TRBV20-1	TRBD2	TRBJ2-2	many	TGCAGTGCTAGGGGACTAGCGGGAGTTGGAACCGGGGAGCTGTTTTTT	CSARGLAGVGTGELFF
TRBV20-1	TRBD2	TRBJ2-7	many	TGCAGTGCTAACCCCGGGGGTGAAGCGGGGGACGAGCAGTACTTC	CSANPGGEAGDEQYF
TRBV28	.	TRBJ2-2	many	TGTGCCAGCAGTTCCGGGGAGCTGTTTTTT	CASSSGELFF
TRBV20-1	.	TRBJ2-1	few	TGCAGTGCCCCTAAGAGCGGCGGCAATGAGCAGTTCTTC	CSAPKSGGNEQFF
TRBV28	.	TRBJ2-1	many	TGTGCCAGCAGTTTAGGTTGGCCAGCTCCCAATGAGCAGTTCTTC	CASSLGWPAPNEQFF
TRBV9	.	TRBJ1-5	.	TGTGCCAGCAGCGTAGGGGACTCTTCGCCCCAGCATTTT	CASSVGDSSPQHF
TRBV19	.	TRBJ1-1	.	TGTGCCAGTAGTATAGACACCAGGGGAGTGGCTGAAGCTTTCTTT	CASSIDTRGVAEAFF
TRBV7-9	.	TRBJ2-2	.	TGTGCCAATGAGGCAGGGAATGTCGCCGGGGAGCTGTTTTTT	CANEAGNVAGELFF
TRBV6-1	.	TRBJ1-1	many	TGTGCCGGACGTCAGGGATCGGATCTGAACACTGAAGCTTTCTTT	CAGRQGSDLNTEAFF
TRBV27	TRBD1	TRBJ2-7	many	TGTGCCAGCAGTTCCATCGGGACAGGGGGCCCCTACGAGCAGTACTTC	CASSSIGTGGPYEQYF
TRBV12-3/TRBV12-4	TRBD2	TRBJ2-1	many	TGTGCCAGCCGGGGACAAATCGGGACTAGCGGGGGCAATGAGCAGTTCTTC	CASRGQIGTSGGNEQFF